The rows below give T cell receptor beta chains drawn from one sample of a study of blood T cell repertoires in COVID-19. The method was immunoSEQ multiplex PCR; TCRdb's version includes in-frame clones alone and lacks a portion of them. In the table there are approximately 330,000 clones, almost 90% of which are singletons. The sample comprised peripheral blood. These receptor sequences come from a middle-aged woman with COVID-19, enrolled during active disease. Both conserved end residues are part of each CDR3. The order of the fields is D gene, J gene, clone size, CDR3 length, V gene, CDR3 DNA, CDR3 protein. The D gene is left open where the match is weak. Clone size is not always given. Where it is, it says once, few, many or a class for expanded clones.

D: .; J: TRBJ1-6; size: .; length: 19; V: TRBV5-1; DNA: TGCGCCAGCAGCTTGATTTCTTGGGCGGGCGCAGAATCTAATTCACCCCTCCACTTT; CDR3: CASSLISWAGAESNSPLHF
D: TRBD1; J: TRBJ1-2; size: once; length: 14; V: TRBV19; DNA: TGTGCCAGTAGACAGGGGGTCTCGGGCTATGGCTACACCTTC; CDR3: CASRQGVSGYGYTF
D: .; J: TRBJ2-5; size: once; length: 18; V: TRBV21-1; DNA: TGTGCCAGCAGCAAAGCCGCCAGGGTCCAATCTACCCAAGAGACCCAGTACTTC; CDR3: CASSKAARVQSTQETQYF
D: .; J: TRBJ2-7; size: .; length: 11; V: TRBV5-6; DNA: TGTGCCAGCAGCTTGGATTCCGGGGAGTACTTC; CDR3: CASSLDSGEYF
D: TRBD1; J: TRBJ2-5; size: .; length: 15; V: TRBV6-6; DNA: TGTGCCAGCAGTTACTCGAATCAGGGGGCGGAGACCCAGTACTTC; CDR3: CASSYSNQGAETQYF
D: .; J: TRBJ1-1; size: .; length: 12; V: TRBV12-3/TRBV12-4; DNA: TGTGCCAGCACCCGGTCGGGCACTGAAGCTTTCTTT; CDR3: CASTRSGTEAFF
D: .; J: TRBJ2-7; size: .; length: 14; V: TRBV5-8; DNA: TGTGCCAGCAGCTCTGCTTGGGCCAACTACGAGCAGTACTTC; CDR3: CASSSAWANYEQYF
D: .; J: TRBJ1-5; size: once; length: 15; V: TRBV30; DNA: TGTGCCTGGAGTGGCGGGGTTCGGGGCAATCAGCCCCAGCATTTT; CDR3: CAWSGGVRGNQPQHF
D: .; J: TRBJ2-7; size: .; length: 17; V: TRBV4-1; DNA: TGCGCCAGCAGCCAAGATCTTGATTCGGGAAGGGCGGGAGAGCAGTACTTC; CDR3: CASSQDLDSGRAGEQYF
D: TRBD2; J: TRBJ2-1; size: .; length: 19; V: TRBV5-4; DNA: TGTGCCAGCAGCAACCCGGGAAAACTAGCGGGAGTATCCTACAATGAGCAGTTCTTC; CDR3: CASSNPGKLAGVSYNEQFF
D: .; J: TRBJ1-6; size: .; length: 14; V: TRBV9; DNA: TGTGCCAGCAGCGTAGGGAGGGCCGACTCACCCCTCCACTTT; CDR3: CASSVGRADSPLHF
D: .; J: TRBJ2-2; size: .; length: 15; V: TRBV7-9; DNA: TGTGCCAGCAGCTTGTGGGCACCAAACACCGGGGAGCTGTTTTTT; CDR3: CASSLWAPNTGELFF
D: TRBD2; J: TRBJ2-1; size: .; length: 15; V: TRBV2; DNA: TGTGCCAGCAGGGAGCGGACTAGCGGGAGGAATGAGCAGTTCTTC; CDR3: CASRERTSGRNEQFF
D: .; J: TRBJ2-7; size: .; length: 14; V: TRBV20-1; DNA: TGCAGTGCTAGTAGATCCCCGGGGTCCTACGAGCAGTACTTC; CDR3: CSASRSPGSYEQYF
D: TRBD1; J: TRBJ2-4; size: .; length: 15; V: TRBV6-5; DNA: TGTGCCAGCAGATGGACAGGGGGCCCGAGAGACATTCAGTACTTC; CDR3: CASRWTGGPRDIQYF
D: TRBD1; J: TRBJ1-4; size: .; length: 15; V: TRBV6-5; DNA: TGTGCCAGCAGTCTTTACAGGGGGAAGAAGGAAAAACTGTTTTTT; CDR3: CASSLYRGKKEKLFF
D: .; J: TRBJ2-7; size: .; length: 13; V: TRBV5-1; DNA: TGCGCCAGCAGCTTGGGCCAGACGAGGGAGCAGTACTTC; CDR3: CASSLGQTREQYF
D: TRBD1; J: TRBJ1-6; size: few; length: 15; V: TRBV28; DNA: TGTGCCAGCAGACCCGGACAGGGGTTGGGTTCACCCCTCCACTTT; CDR3: CASRPGQGLGSPLHF
D: TRBD2; J: TRBJ2-7; size: .; length: 13; V: TRBV11-3; DNA: TGTGCCAGCAGCCCCGGGGGGTCCTACGAGCAGTACTTC; CDR3: CASSPGGSYEQYF
D: TRBD1; J: TRBJ1-5; size: .; length: 18; V: TRBV28; DNA: TGTGCCAGCAGTTTTGGGACAGGGGGCGTGACGGGCAATCAGCCCCAGCATTTT; CDR3: CASSFGTGGVTGNQPQHF
D: .; J: TRBJ2-6; size: .; length: 17; V: TRBV19; DNA: TGTGCCAGTAGTATTTCAGTTTCGAACTCTGGGGCCAACGTCCTGACTTTC; CDR3: CASSISVSNSGANVLTF
D: TRBD1; J: TRBJ1-5; size: .; length: 16; V: TRBV28; DNA: TGTGCCAGCAGTCCACGGACAGGGAGGTACGGTCAGCCCCAGCATTTT; CDR3: CASSPRTGRYGQPQHF
D: .; J: TRBJ2-3; size: .; length: 16; V: TRBV27; DNA: TGTGCCAGCAAACCTCTAGCGCCCCGGGGAGCAGATACGCAGTATTTT; CDR3: CASKPLAPRGADTQYF
D: TRBD1; J: TRBJ1-5; size: few; length: 13; V: TRBV19; DNA: TGTGCCAGTAGTCAAGACAGGGATCAGCCCCAGCATTTT; CDR3: CASSQDRDQPQHF
D: TRBD1; J: TRBJ1-6; size: once; length: 15; V: TRBV5-1; DNA: TGCGCCAGCAGCTTGTCACGGGACAGTTCCTCACCCCTCCACTTT; CDR3: CASSLSRDSSSPLHF
D: .; J: TRBJ2-1; size: .; length: 12; V: TRBV6-6; DNA: TGTGCCAGCAGACCCCGGGACAATGAGCAGTTCTTC; CDR3: CASRPRDNEQFF
D: .; J: TRBJ1-3; size: .; length: 16; V: TRBV6-5; DNA: TGTGCCAGCAGCTACCTAGCGGACCCCTCTGGGAACACCATATATTTT; CDR3: CASSYLADPSGNTIYF
D: .; J: TRBJ1-1; size: .; length: 14; V: TRBV6-5; DNA: TGTGCCAGCAGTTCGGAGGGACGGTACACTGAAGCTTTCTTT; CDR3: CASSSEGRYTEAFF
D: TRBD2; J: TRBJ2-1; size: .; length: 14; V: TRBV27; DNA: TGTGCCAGCAGTTTAACTAGCGGGAGCAATGAGCAGTTCTTC; CDR3: CASSLTSGSNEQFF
D: TRBD1; J: TRBJ1-1; size: .; length: 13; V: TRBV28; DNA: TGTGCCAGCAGGCTGACAGGGGGCACTGAAGCTTTCTTT; CDR3: CASRLTGGTEAFF
D: TRBD1; J: TRBJ2-3; size: once; length: 16; V: TRBV25-1; DNA: TGTGCCAGCAGTGTCCTACCGGGACAGGGCACAGATACGCAGTATTTT; CDR3: CASSVLPGQGTDTQYF
D: .; J: TRBJ1-4; size: .; length: 17; V: TRBV19; DNA: TGTGCCAGTAAAAGGGGAGGGACGACCGCAACTAATGAAAAACTGTTTTTT; CDR3: CASKRGGTTATNEKLFF
D: .; J: TRBJ1-2; size: .; length: 13; V: TRBV19; DNA: TGTGCCAGTACTCAGCGACGACGCTATGGCTACACCTTC; CDR3: CASTQRRRYGYTF
D: .; J: TRBJ1-6; size: .; length: 15; V: TRBV6-6; DNA: TGTGCCAGCAGTTACGGAGGGGTAAATAATTCACCCCTCCACTTT; CDR3: CASSYGGVNNSPLHF
D: TRBD1; J: TRBJ2-1; size: .; length: 14; V: TRBV5-1; DNA: TGCGCCAGCAGCGGACAGGCTTCCTACAATGAGCAGTTCTTC; CDR3: CASSGQASYNEQFF
D: TRBD1; J: TRBJ1-5; size: .; length: 14; V: TRBV28; DNA: TGTGCCAGCAGTTTGAGAGGGGGCGGTCAGCCCCAGCATTTT; CDR3: CASSLRGGGQPQHF
D: TRBD1; J: TRBJ2-5; size: .; length: 16; V: TRBV19; DNA: TGTGCCAGTAGTACCACCGGGACAGGGGGCACAGAGACCCAGTACTTC; CDR3: CASSTTGTGGTETQYF
D: TRBD2; J: TRBJ2-5; size: .; length: 17; V: TRBV7-8; DNA: TGTGCCAGCAGCTCCAGGGGGACTAGCGGGGTGGTAGAGACCCAGTACTTC; CDR3: CASSSRGTSGVVETQYF
D: TRBD1; J: TRBJ1-1; size: .; length: 15; V: TRBV5-5; DNA: TGTGCCAGCAGCTGGAGTACAGGGGGCAACACTGAAGCTTTCTTT; CDR3: CASSWSTGGNTEAFF
D: .; J: TRBJ1-2; size: .; length: 14; V: TRBV6-6; DNA: TGTGCCAGCAGTTACTCGGGGAGGGACTATGGCTACACCTTC; CDR3: CASSYSGRDYGYTF